This record looks at one TCR beta chain sequence and its context. What it binds is not known. Possible read error: a much larger clone is one base away. These data come from a study of molecular identifiers for immune sequencing clone quantification. Study details: In the replicates, RNA derived from around 20,000 or 100,000 naive CD8 cells was divided into five parts, and four were sequenced.

General observations from the study: Under 1% of molecules in naive cells, but over 99% of effector molecules, belonged to clones above 20 RNA copies.

TCRdb re-called the PCR reads with MiXCR, one entry per CDR3 protein. The sample carries about 320,000 distinct CDR3 sequences, under 25% recorded once. Construction of naive CD8 libraries employed about 17,000 to 1,100,000 sorted cells together with 10%, 30% or 50% RNA. The authors sorted naive CD8 T cells as CD8+CD4-CCR7+CD45RA+. The sequence came from a human donor in good health. Some libraries in this study had Jurkat cell RNA spiked in. The sequenced sample was naive CD8+ T cells from blood, with Jurkat cell RNA spiked in. Specified subset: FACS-sorted CD8+CD4-CCR7+CD45RA+ naive T cells.

The CDR3 DNA follows: TGTGCCAGCAGCTTAGTTTCCAGCGGATCCACCGGGGAGCCGTTTTTT. It codes for CASSLVSSGSTGEPFF. V usage is TRBV7-3 and J usage is TRBJ2-2; TRBD2 might be the D (5 bases). The V gene's germline CDR1 is SGHTA and CDR2 FQGTGA. The CDR3 sequence is 16 residues long.